These 25 T cell receptor beta chains originate from one sample sequenced in a study of T cell responses to AZD1222 COVID-19 vaccine. The method was immunoSEQ multiplex PCR; TCRdb's version includes in-frame clones alone and lacks a portion of them. The data show 150,000 to 250,000 clones, 80% to 95% seen once. Sequenced material: peripheral blood, taken 28 days after the second AZD1222 dose. The receptors stem from an adult who received the AZD1222 COVID-19 vaccine.

The chain couples TRBV27 to TRBJ2-7; D remains ambiguous. Trimming cost V 3 bases and J 5 bases, with 14 bases left between them. CDR1 MNHEY and CDR2 SMNVEV come from the germline V gene (reference sequence). The CDR3 spans 14 residues. CDR3 bases: TGTGCCAGCAGTTTCACTGCCCGATTGAACGAGCAGTACTTC. Its translation is CASSFTARLNEQYF.

The gene calls are TRBV21-1 and TRBJ1-3. TRBV21-1 is a pseudogene. The CDR3 totals 19 residues. The CDR3 loop reads CASSAGEGASELDGNTIYF. The DNA for the CDR3 is TGTGCCAGCAGCGCGGGGGAGGGGGCGAGTGAGCTGGATGGAAACACCATATATTTT.

The rearrangement uses TRBV5-1 and TRBJ2-5; D call uncertain. Per germline, CDR1 SGHRS and CDR2 YFSETQ. V lost 0 bases and J lost 1, with 10 bases in between. The CDR3 totals 15 residues. DNA for the CDR3: TGCGCCAGCAGCTTGGGAAAAGGCAGCCAAGAGACCCAGTACTTC. It specifies CASSLGKGSQETQYF.

This clone was recorded only once. The J gene is TRBJ2-3, the V gene TRBV10-3; 12 bases fit TRBD2. Germline CDR1 is ENHRY and CDR2 is SYGVKD. The CDR3 is made up of 15 amino acids. V was pared by 10 bases and J by 5 bases, with 10 bases of the junction left unmatched. The CDR3 DNA follows: TGTGCCACTCAAAGGACTAGCGGGACTAAAGATACGCAGTATTTT. Its translation is CATQRTSGTKDTQYF.

This chain links TRBV4-1 with TRBJ1-3; perhaps TRBD1 as D (5 bases). CDR1 and CDR2 (germline): MGHRA, YSYEKL. The CDR3 contains 16 residues. Trimming pared 1 base from V and 3 bases from J, leaving 13 bases between. The CDR3 spells CASSQVAGTVGNTIYF. CDR3 in DNA: TGCGCCAGCAGCCAAGTAGCTGGGACGGTTGGAAACACCATATATTTT.

The chain links TRBV28 to TRBJ2-7, with 7 bases identical to TRBD2. Germline assignment: CDR1 MDHEN and CDR2 SYDVKM. The CDR3 sequence is 15 residues long. The V gene end was trimmed by 3 bases and the J gene end by 2 bases; junction bases not matched to a gene: 7. The CDR3 here is CASSFRGDGAYEQYF. CDR3 nucleotides: TGTGCCAGCAGTTTTCGGGGGGACGGGGCCTACGAGCAGTACTTC.

The rearrangement links TRBV2 to TRBJ1-1; maybe TRBD1 (5 bases). The length of the CDR3 is 14 residues. Trimming took 8 bases from V and 1 from J, leaving 14 bases between them. Per the germline V gene, CDR1 is SNHLY and CDR2 is FYNNEI. The chain's CDR3 is CASRARTGNTEAFF. The CDR3 coding sequence is TGTGCCAGCCGTGCGCGTACAGGGAACACTGAAGCTTTCTTT.

The chain is built from TRBV3-1 (or the pseudogene TRBV3-2) and TRBJ2-7; tentative D call: TRBD1 (6 bases). Deletions cut 1 base from V and 3 bases from J, with 13 bases between. Germline CDR1 reads LGHDT; CDR2 reads YNNKEL (reference sequence). The CDR3 length is 15 residues. The DNA of the CDR3 is TGTGCCAGCAGCCAAGTTGACAGGCTCCGCTACGAGCAGTACTTC. This gives the protein CASSQVDRLRYEQYF.

V is TRBV5-1 and J is TRBJ1-2; possible D gene TRBD1, 6 bases. The CDR3 is 14 residues long. V gave up 0 bases and J gave up 3 bases, with 9 bases separating them. The V gene's germline CDR1 is SGHRS and CDR2 YFSETQ. Here the CDR3 DNA reads TGCGCCAGCAGCTTGGAGGACAGCTACTATGGCTACACCTTC. Its protein is CASSLEDSYYGYTF.

The chain uses TRBV19 and TRBJ2-2; no clear D. The V end was cut by 5 bases, the J end by 6 bases, with 13 bases between. This CDR3 spans 14 amino acids. Germline CDR1 and CDR2: LNHDA and SQIVND (reference sequence). The CDR3 nucleotides read TGTGCCAGTAGTTCAGGTCAAGGTCCCGGGGAGCTGTTTTTT. Translating it yields CASSSGQGPGELFF.

The CDR3 DNA sequence: TGTGCCAGCAGTCGCGCAACTCTTACTAGCGGGAGGGTTAGAGATACGCAGTATTTT. Residues: CASSRATLTSGRVRDTQYF. The chain joins TRBV28 to TRBJ2-3; 13 bases line up with TRBD2. The CDR3 has 19 amino acids. With V trimmed by 5 bases and J by 5 bases, 16 bases remained unmatched. Germline V CDR1 and CDR2: MDHEN, SYDVKM. Variable domain in full (rest from reference TRBV28 and TRBJ2-3): DVKVTQSSRYLVKRTGEKVFLECVQDMDHENMFWYRQDPGLGLRLIYFSYDVKMKEKGDIPEGYSVSREKKERFSLILESASTNQTSMYLCASSRATLTSGRVRDTQYFGPGTRLTVL.

The chain combines TRBV7-9 with TRBJ2-7; D is ambiguous. The germline V and J ends were trimmed by 4 bases and 4 bases, with 11 bases remaining between them. CDR1 and CDR2 (germline): SEHNR, FQNEAQ (reference sequence). CDR3 length: 13 amino acids. CDR3 sequence (DNA): TGTGCCAGCAGCTCCATACTTGGGTACGAGCAGTACTTC. Translating it yields CASSSILGYEQYF.

The rearrangement uses TRBV11-3 and TRBJ2-7; 7 bases align to TRBD2. Trimming removed 2 bases from V and 4 bases from J; junction bases left unmatched: 14. The CDR3 extends over 17 amino acids. CDR1 SGHNT and CDR2 YENEEA come from the germline V gene. CDR3 DNA sequence: TGTGCCAGCAGCTTAAACGCTGGGAAAGCGGGACCGTACGAGCAGTACTTC. This sequence encodes CASSLNAGKAGPYEQYF.

This clone was counted a single time. At one end, the junction sequence differs from germline, possibly due to a read error. This chain connects TRBV7-6 to TRBJ2-1; 7 positions agree with TRBD2. This CDR3 is built from 16 residues. CDR1 is SGHVS, CDR2 FNYEAQ, per germline. CDR3 nucleotide sequence: TGTGCCAGCAGCTTAGCGGGCGGGAGCGCGTACAGTGAGCAGTTCTTC. It specifies CASSLAGGSAYSEQFF. Full variable domain (remainder filled in from reference TRBV7-6 and TRBJ2-1): GAGVSQSPRYKVTKRGQDVALRCDPISGHVSLYWYRQALGQGPEFLTYFNYEAQQDKSGLPNDRFSAERPEGSISTLTIQRTEQRDSAMYRCASSLAGGSAYSEQFFGPGTRLTVL.

As to this clone: An end of the junction differs from the germline gene, which may be a read error. The chain recombines TRBV11-1 with TRBJ2-1, with TRBD2 as a possible D gene (5 bases). CDR1 SGHAT and CDR2 FQDESV come from the germline V gene (reference sequence). The CDR3 has 13 amino acids. This chain's CDR3 is CASSPSGREELFF. CDR3 DNA sequence: TGTGCCAGCAGCCCAAGCGGCCGCGAGGAGCTGTTCTTC.

The rearrangement uses TRBV6-2 or TRBV6-3 and TRBJ2-1; maybe TRBD2 (7 bases). There are 16 residues in the CDR3. The germline V gene has CDR1 MNHEY and CDR2 SVGEGT. V was pared by 2 bases and J by 0 bases, with 11 bases between. CDR3: CASSYGGANSYNEQFF. The DNA of the CDR3 is TGTGCCAGCAGTTACGGGGGGGCCAACTCCTACAATGAGCAGTTCTTC.

In DNA, the CDR3 is TGTGCCAGCAGTGAAGGCAGCTCGGGCTATGGCTACACCTTC. Its translation is CASSEGSSGYGYTF. This sequence joins TRBV6-1 and TRBJ1-2; D gene uncertain. This CDR3 spans 14 amino acids. Trimming took off 1 base at V and 4 bases at J, with 10 bases between the two ends. Germline V CDR1 and CDR2: MNHNS, SASEGT.

This CDR3 reads CATSVRGANQPQHF. As DNA, the CDR3 is TGTGCCACCAGTGTGCGGGGGGCCAATCAGCCCCAGCATTTT. The chain couples TRBV24-1 to TRBJ1-5; weak D call: TRBD1 (6 bases). The V and J ends lost 5 bases and 3 bases respectively, with 10 bases between them. Germline V gene lookup returns CDR1 KGHDR and CDR2 SFDVKD. CDR3 length: 14 amino acids.

The rearrangement joins TRBV28 to TRBJ1-4; TRBD1 matches at 8 bases. After removal of 7 bases from V and 6 bases from J, the junction contained 7 bases not matched to a gene. Per the germline V gene, CDR1 is MDHEN and CDR2 is SYDVKM. The CDR3 covers 14 residues. The CDR3 nucleotides are TGTGCCAGCACGGCCAGGACAGGGTATGAAAAACTGTTTTTT. Translated, it gives CASTARTGYEKLFF.

This rearrangement joins TRBV4-3 to TRBJ2-3, with 8 bases that match TRBD2. The CDR3 spans 17 residues. CDR1 and CDR2 (germline): LGHNA, YSLEER. J was trimmed by 4 bases and V by 4 bases; bases with no gene match: 13. CDR3 amino acids: CASSPIGSGRMADTQYF. CDR3 nucleotides: TGCGCCAGCAGCCCGATAGGGAGCGGGAGAATGGCAGATACGCAGTATTTT.

As to this clone: One junction end does not reproduce the germline sequence, and a read error may be involved. The chain is built from TRBV6-1 and TRBJ2-7; the D is unclear. This CDR3 region has 11 residues. Germline V gene lookup returns CDR1 MNHNS and CDR2 SASEGT. The CDR3 DNA reads TGTGCCAGCAGTGAAGCGCCCGCCGCCTCATTC. Amino acids: CASSEAPAASF.

This chain uses TRBV7-9 with TRBJ1-5, with 7 nucleotides matching TRBD1. CDR3 length: 15 amino acids. The trim removed 5 bases at V and 4 bases at J, leaving 8 bases unmatched. Germline loops: CDR1 SEHNR, CDR2 FQNEAQ (reference sequence). The CDR3: CASSPSTGMNQPQHF. The CDR3, as DNA: TGTGCCAGCAGCCCATCGACAGGGATGAATCAGCCCCAGCATTTT.

V and J are TRBV5-1 and TRBJ1-1; D gene unclear. Germline V gene sequence: CDR1 SGHRS, CDR2 YFSETQ. Trimming took off 0 bases at V and 5 bases at J, with 11 bases between the two ends. The CDR3 covers 14 residues. This CDR3 reads CASSLGLGSTEAFF. The DNA for the CDR3 is TGCGCCAGCAGCTTGGGATTGGGAAGTACTGAAGCTTTCTTT. The full variable domain, with the rest looked up from reference TRBV5-1 and TRBJ1-1, is KAGVTQTPRYLIKTRGQQVTLSCSPISGHRSVSWYQQTPGQGLQFLFEYFSETQRNKGNFPGRFSGRQFSNSRSEMNVSTLELGDSALYLCASSLGLGSTEAFFGQGTRLTVV.

V gene TRBV30 combines with J gene TRBJ1-3; tentatively, D is TRBD1 (5 bases). Trimming cost V 1 base and J 0 bases, with 10 bases left between them. Looked up from germline, CDR1 is GTSNPN and CDR2 is SVGIG (reference sequence). This CDR3 is 15 amino acids long. The CDR3 is CAWSADSFSGNTIYF. CDR3 in DNA: TGTGCCTGGAGTGCTGACAGCTTCTCTGGAAACACCATATATTTT.

CDR3 in amino acids: CASSWGRGGSEQYF. DNA for the CDR3: TGTGCCAGCAGTTGGGGGCGTGGGGGCTCCGAGCAGTACTTC. V gene TRBV6-5 combines with J gene TRBJ2-7, with D possibly matching TRBD1 (6 bases). Germline CDR1 and CDR2: MNHEY and SVGAGI. The CDR3 loop spans 14 amino acids. Deletions cut 4 bases from V and 6 bases from J, with 16 bases between.